This entry lists 29 T cell receptor beta chains sequenced from one sample in a study of regulatory and conventional T cells in RAG deficiency. Method: immunoSEQ multiplex PCR; TCRdb's copy keeps in-frame clones and lacks some. Among more than 20,000 clones listed, 90% to 95% were seen once. The sorted conventional CD4+ T cells were CD25-low and CD127-high, with genomic DNA sequenced. This same sample was also taken into another study, of regulatory T cells. This second study notes: Amplification used 52 TRBV primers and 13 TRBJ primers.

The specimen sequenced was CD4+ T cells sorted from blood. These receptors all stem from a human donor in good health.

The chain joins TRBV5-5 to TRBJ1-3; D remains unclear. The germline gives CDR1 SGHKS, CDR2 YYEKEE (reference sequence). This CDR3 comprises 15 residues. Trimming shortened V by 0 bases and J by 0 bases, and 7 bases separated the two germline ends. Written as DNA, the CDR3 is TGTGCCAGCAGCTTGGTGGCAGTCTCTGGAAACACCATATATTTT. Amino acid sequence: CASSLVAVSGNTIYF.

The V and J genes are TRBV6-1 and TRBJ1-1; TRBD1 might be the D (6 bases). CDR3 length: 15 residues. V lost 1 base and J lost 4, with 13 bases in between. CDR1 MNHNS and CDR2 SASEGT come from the germline V gene. This chain's CDR3 is CASSEVGGLGTEAFF. CDR3 in DNA: TGTGCCAGCAGTGAAGTCGGGGGGCTGGGCACTGAAGCTTTCTTT.

V is TRBV2 and J is TRBJ1-2, with a tentative D call TRBD1 (5 bases). Germline CDR1 reads SNHLY; CDR2 reads FYNNEI. This CDR3 region has 16 residues. V was cut by 7 bases and J by 8 bases, with 26 bases left in between. For the CDR3, the DNA is TGTGCCAGCACCCTTGAGACTGGACACCGACTTCGGGGCTACACCTTC. This codes for CASTLETGHRLRGYTF.

The V gene is TRBV5-1, the J gene TRBJ2-7; 9 bases match TRBD2. The CDR3 runs to 15 residues. Germline CDR1 reads SGHRS; CDR2 reads YFSETQ. Losses at the gene ends were 0 bases for V and 2 bases for J; bases not matched to a gene: 3. CDR3 sequence (DNA): TGCGCCAGCAGCTTGGCAGCGGGAGGTACCTACGAGCAGTACTTC. Translated, it gives CASSLAAGGTYEQYF.

J is TRBJ1-5 and V is TRBV14; D is unresolved. The CDR3 length is 13 residues. V was shortened by 4 bases and J by 6 bases, with 10 bases between the two germline ends. CDR1 is SGHDN, CDR2 FVKESK, per germline. The CDR3 nucleotides read TGTGCCAGCAGCCGCGGATGGGGTCAGCCCCAGCATTTT. Protein sequence: CASSRGWGQPQHF.

The V and J genes are TRBV10-1 and TRBJ2-3; tentative D call: TRBD2 (6 bases). This CDR3 has 14 amino acids. The V and J ends lost 0 bases and 6 bases respectively, with 10 bases between them. The germline CDR1 and CDR2 sequences are WNHNN and SYGVQD (reference sequence). CDR3 residues: CASSESSRGDTQYF. The CDR3, as DNA: TGCGCCAGCAGTGAGTCTAGCCGGGGGGATACGCAGTATTTT.

This clone was recorded a few times. The V call is TRBV11-3, the J call TRBJ2-3, with 10 bases lining up with TRBD2. CDR1 is SGHNT, CDR2 YENEEA, per germline. Losses at the gene ends were 1 base for V and 4 bases for J; bases not matched to a gene: 2. The length of the CDR3 is 15 residues. The CDR3 DNA is TGTGCCAGCAGCTTAGTACTAGCGGGGTCAGATACGCAGTATTTT. It is translated as CASSLVLAGSDTQYF.

This clone occurred once. The rearrangement links TRBV6-6 to TRBJ2-3; 14 nucleotides match TRBD2. V trimming: 4 bases; J trimming: 6 bases; junction bases outside the gene matches: 3. The CDR3 sequence is 15 residues long. Germline V gives CDR1 MNHNY, CDR2 SVGAGI (reference sequence). The CDR3 is CASSLTSGRADTQYF. CDR3 DNA: TGTGCCAGCAGTTTGACTAGCGGGAGGGCCGATACGCAGTATTTT.

The chain employs TRBV6-5 and TRBJ2-5, with TRBD1 identical over 8 bases. The J call is in doubt because the DNA end fits TRBJ2-7 better. CDR1 MNHEY and CDR2 SVGAGI come from the germline V gene. CDR3 length: 15 amino acids. The CDR3 reads CASSYPGQGAYEQYF. The CDR3 DNA sequence: TGTGCCAGCAGTTACCCTGGACAGGGAGCCTACGAGCAGTACTTC.

The V and J genes are TRBV25-1 and TRBJ1-2; 9 bases fit TRBD1. CDR1 MGHDK and CDR2 SYGVNS come from the germline V gene. This CDR3 is built from 15 residues. J was trimmed by 6 bases and V by 6 bases; bases with no gene match: 11. CDR3 bases: TGTGCCAGCAGCGCCACCGGGACAGGGTTAGATGGCTACACCTTC. The encoded protein is CASSATGTGLDGYTF.

This clone appeared once. The V call is TRBV6-5, the J call TRBJ2-7; TRBD1 matches 7 bases. The trim removed 6 bases at V and 5 bases at J, leaving 10 bases unmatched. Germline V gene lookup returns CDR1 MNHEY and CDR2 SVGAGI. The CDR3 has 14 residues. CDR3 residues: CASSSLDRAHEQYF. CDR3 sequence (DNA): TGTGCCAGCAGCTCCCTTGACAGGGCCCACGAGCAGTACTTC.

The CDR3 DNA follows: TGTGCCAGCAGTGATGGGGGACAGGGCCGGAGCTATGGCTACACCTTC. It yields the protein CASSDGGQGRSYGYTF. The genes are TRBV6-1 and TRBJ1-2; 9 bases map to TRBD1. Germline assignment: CDR1 MNHNS and CDR2 SASEGT. V shed 3 bases, J shed 4 bases, and the junction held 9 bases outside the gene matches. This CDR3 contains 16 residues.

The chain couples TRBV5-1 to TRBJ2-3, with TRBD2 identical over 8 bases. This CDR3 comprises 17 residues. V dropped 2 bases and J dropped 0; count of bases not matched to a gene: 8. CDR1 SGHRS and CDR2 YFSETQ come from the germline V gene. In DNA form, the CDR3 reads TGCGCCAGCAGCTTTGCGGGAGGCAGCCCTAGCACAGATACGCAGTATTTT. It encodes CASSFAGGSPSTDTQYF.

The rearrangement joins TRBV10-3 to TRBJ2-3; D is uncertain. The germline V gene encodes CDR1 ENHRY and CDR2 SYGVKD. Trimming shortened V by 2 bases and J by 4 bases, and 13 bases separated the two germline ends. The CDR3 contains 15 residues. The CDR3 here is CAISETKNSPDTQYF. CDR3 sequence (DNA): TGTGCCATCAGTGAGACCAAGAATTCTCCAGATACGCAGTATTTT.

The genes are TRBV28 and TRBJ2-5, with D possibly being TRBD1 or TRBD2 (6 bases each). This CDR3 spans 14 amino acids. Germline V lookup: CDR1 MDHEN, CDR2 SYDVKM. V lost 2 bases, J lost 5 bases, and 12 bases lay in between. The CDR3: CASSLVGGRETQYF. Here the CDR3 DNA reads TGTGCCAGCAGTTTAGTGGGGGGCCGCGAGACCCAGTACTTC. Supplemented by reference TRBV28 and TRBJ2-5, the full variable domain reads DVKVTQSSRYLVKRTGEKVFLECVQDMDHENMFWYRQDPGLGLRLIYFSYDVKMKEKGDIPEGYSVSREKKERFSLILESASTNQTSMYLCASSLVGGRETQYFGPGTRLLVL.

This clone was detected only once. The rearrangement uses TRBV7-9 and TRBJ2-7; D gene uncertain. The germline gives CDR1 SEHNR, CDR2 FQNEAQ (reference sequence). The CDR3 runs to 13 residues. V was pared by 5 bases and J by 9 bases, with 17 bases between. The CDR3 coding sequence is TGTGCCAGCAGCCTCCTCAGTGAGTCCAGGCAGTACTTC. Translation gives CASSLLSESRQYF. The full variable domain, with the rest looked up from reference TRBV7-9 and TRBJ2-7, is DTGVSQNPRHKITKRGQNVTFRCDPISEHNRLYWYRQTLGQGPEFLTYFQNEAQLEKSRLLSDRFSAERPKGSFSTLEIQRTEQGDSAMYLCASSLLSESRQYFGPGTRLTVT.

V usage is TRBV10-3 and J usage is TRBJ2-7; TRBD2 aligns across 11 bases. CDR3 size: 14 residues. The germline CDR1 and CDR2 sequences are ENHRY and SYGVKD. Unmatched junction bases numbered 2, after V lost 4 bases and J lost 3 bases. The CDR3 nucleotides read TGTGCCATCAGTGTGGGGACTAGCGGCTACGAGCAGTACTTC. Residues: CAISVGTSGYEQYF.

This clone was counted between two and nine times. The chain uses TRBV21-1 and TRBJ2-3; the D call in the table, TRBD2, was not verified against the DNA. TRBV21-1 is given as a pseudogene. The CDR3 runs 12 residues. The CDR3 sequence is CASRTSGDTQYF. The CDR3 nucleotides read TGTGCCAGCCGTACTAGTGGAGATACGCAGTATTTT.

The rearrangement links TRBV5-6 to TRBJ2-1; the D gene is possibly TRBD2 (6 bases). Germline CDR1 and CDR2: SGHDT and YYEEEE. This CDR3 has 12 residues. Trimming took 1 base from V and 10 from J, leaving 9 bases between them. The CDR3 DNA is TGTGCCAGCAGCTTGAGGGCGGGAGAGCAGTTCTTC. Translating it yields CASSLRAGEQFF.

V usage is TRBV7-2 and J usage is TRBJ1-2; TRBD1 might be the D (5 bases). The CDR3 extends over 15 amino acids. V was trimmed by 1 base and J by 0 bases, leaving 9 bases between them. From germline, CDR1 is SGHTA and CDR2 FQGNSA. CDR3 sequence reads: CASSLGRQSNYGYTF. CDR3 DNA sequence: TGTGCCAGCAGCTTAGGGAGACAGTCTAACTATGGCTACACCTTC.

The V gene is TRBV5-4, the J gene TRBJ2-2; 7 bases fit TRBD2. This CDR3 is built from 14 residues. Losses at the gene ends were 2 bases for V and 6 bases for J; bases not matched to a gene: 4. From germline, CDR1 is SGHNT and CDR2 YYREEE (reference sequence). The CDR3, as DNA: TGTGCCAGCAGCTTAACTAGCGAGGCCGGGGAGCTGTTTTTT. Amino acid sequence: CASSLTSEAGELFF.

V usage is TRBV6-1 and J usage is TRBJ1-2; the match to TRBD1 covers 9 bases. CDR3 length: 15 residues. The V segment lost 5 bases and the J segment 4 bases; nucleotides outside the gene matches: 8. The germline CDR1 and CDR2 sequences are MNHNS and SASEGT. The CDR3 protein is CASSILTGQGYGYTF. In DNA, the CDR3 is TGTGCCAGCAGTATTCTAACGGGACAGGGCTATGGCTACACCTTC.

The rearrangement uses TRBV2 and TRBJ2-2; TRBD1 matches at 11 bases. This CDR3 is built from 15 residues. Germline CDR1 and CDR2: SNHLY and FYNNEI. The ends lost 6 bases at V and 7 bases at J; junction bases unmatched: 7. The CDR3 region is CASRADRGQVGELFF. CDR3 DNA sequence: TGTGCCAGCAGAGCGGACAGGGGGCAGGTCGGGGAGCTGTTTTTT.

The J gene is TRBJ2-5, the V gene TRBV5-4; D is possibly TRBD2 (6 bases). This CDR3 is 15 amino acids long. Germline assignment: CDR1 SGHNT and CDR2 YYREEE (reference sequence). The V gene lost 1 base and the J gene lost 0 bases, with 10 bases spanning the gap. CDR3 region: CASSLYGGNQETQYF. CDR3 DNA: TGTGCCAGCAGCTTGTATGGAGGGAACCAAGAGACCCAGTACTTC.

This chain connects TRBV27 to TRBJ1-2; D remains unclear. V was trimmed by 4 bases and J by 5 bases, leaving 14 bases between them. This CDR3 is 14 amino acids long. CDR1 and CDR2 from the germline V gene are MNHEY and SMNVEV (reference sequence). CDR3 in amino acids: CASSYRPSGYGYTF. The CDR3 bases are TGTGCCAGCAGTTACCGCCCTTCTGGGTATGGCTACACCTTC.

CDR3 in amino acids: CASSLSGNSYNEQFF. In DNA, the CDR3 is TGTGCCAGCAGCTTAAGCGGGAACTCCTACAATGAGCAGTTCTTC. The chain recombines TRBV7-2 with TRBJ2-1; 7 bases agree with TRBD2. The CDR3 runs to 15 residues. V shed 2 bases and J 0 bases; nucleotides not matched to a gene: 1. Germline V lookup: CDR1 SGHTA, CDR2 FQGNSA.

This clone was seen once. The CDR3 DNA reads as TGCGCCAGCAGCCAAGATGGGCGACATATCAATAGCAATCAGCCCCAGCATTTT. It specifies CASSQDGRHINSNQPQHF. The rearrangement joins TRBV4-1 to TRBJ1-5, with unresolved D. V was pared by 0 bases and J by 0 bases, with 15 bases between. The CDR3 runs 18 residues. Germline lookup yields CDR1 MGHRA and CDR2 YSYEKL.

The chain combines TRBV28 with TRBJ1-4; D is unclear. The V gene's germline CDR1 is MDHEN and CDR2 SYDVKM. The CDR3 contains 12 residues. Trimming removed 5 bases at V and 8 bases at J, with 9 bases between. CDR3: CASSESSEKLFF. Here the CDR3 DNA reads TGTGCCAGCAGTGAATCATCGGAAAAACTGTTTTTT.

The chain is built from TRBV6-6 and TRBJ2-1, with D possibly TRBD1 on 5 matching bases. With 6 bases removed from V and 3 bases from J, the gap between germline ends came to 12 bases. In germline, CDR1 is MNHNY, CDR2 SVGAGI (reference sequence). The CDR3 totals 14 residues. DNA of the CDR3: TGTGCCAGCAGAATTGCCCAGGGCTACAATGAGCAGTTCTTC. Translation gives CASRIAQGYNEQFF.